This T cell receptor beta chain was captured in a study of cytomegalovirus exposure and HLA in healthy donors. Study-level findings and limits: A classifier reportedly called cytomegalovirus status with high sensitivity and specificity. Equally common other TCR beta chains were less clonally expanded than HLA-associated ones, a later analysis found. Later analysis suggested most CMV-associated TCR beta chains were HLA-restricted. Further analysis was carried out later, and it showed several of the most significant clusters appearing linked to common viral pathogens.

This PCR relied on a set of 60 Vbeta primers and 13 Jbeta primers. Only in-frame clones appear in the TCRdb table, and some are missing; sequencing was by immunoSEQ multiplex PCR. The sample table sets out 70,000 to 80,000 clones. Details on this clone: The antigen remains unidentified.

V was cut by 4 bases and J by 5 bases, with 12 bases left in between. CDR1 and CDR2 from the germline V gene are SGHAT and FQNNGV. This CDR3 is 13 amino acids long. Sequenced: PBMCs. This TCR was recovered from a man aged 35 to 55 in good health and CMV-seronegative. The V call is TRBV11-2, the J call TRBJ2-7; D is perhaps TRBD2 (5 bases). CDR3: CASSWRVGHEQYF. For the CDR3, the DNA is TGTGCCAGCAGCTGGCGGGTTGGCCACGAGCAGTACTTC.